This is a list of T cell receptor beta chains from one sample in a study of blood T cell repertoires in COVID-19. The table came from immunoSEQ multiplex PCR; TCRdb's copy has only in-frame clones and leaves some out. The sample lists around 250,000 clones, around 90% occurring once. The material sequenced was peripheral blood. Every receptor here comes from a human donor in a cohort sampled during active COVID-19. CDR3s include the opening cysteine and the closing phenylalanine or tryptophan. A D gene is named only where the DNA matches it firmly. Expanded clones get a size class; other rows say once, few or many, or leave the size out.

j_call,clone_size,d_call,v_call,cdr3_aa,cdr3_nt
TRBJ2-1,NA,TRBD1,TRBV3-1/TRBV3-2,CASSQTGIREGNEQFF,TGTGCCAGCAGCCAGACAGGGATTCGTGAGGGGAATGAGCAGTTCTTC
TRBJ2-1,NA,NA,TRBV9,CASTKGGGRNNEQFF,TGTGCCAGCACCAAAGGGGGGGGCCGTAACAATGAGCAGTTCTTC
TRBJ1-5,NA,NA,TRBV4-2,CASSQGGGRQPQHF,TGTGCCAGCAGCCAAGGAGGGGGTCGGCAGCCCCAGCATTTT
TRBJ1-2,NA,NA,TRBV12-3/TRBV12-4,CASSEYPTDGYTF,TGTGCCAGCAGTGAGTACCCCACCGATGGCTACACCTTC
TRBJ1-1,NA,NA,TRBV5-4,CASSLDRAMTEAFF,TGTGCCAGCAGCTTGGACAGGGCGATGACTGAAGCTTTCTTT
TRBJ1-1,NA,TRBD1,TRBV11-2,CASSLQTGYTEAFF,TGTGCCAGCAGCTTACAGACAGGGTACACTGAAGCTTTCTTT
TRBJ1-1,NA,NA,TRBV30,CAWSDREHEAFF,TGTGCCTGGAGTGACCGGGAGCATGAAGCTTTCTTT
TRBJ2-7,NA,NA,TRBV7-9,CASSLEFGTITTYEQYF,TGTGCCAGCAGCTTAGAGTTTGGCACCATCACCACCTACGAGCAGTACTTC
TRBJ2-1,NA,NA,TRBV20-1,CSASSMTSGNEQFF,TGCAGTGCTAGTAGTATGACTAGTGGGAATGAGCAGTTCTTC
TRBJ2-2,NA,NA,TRBV4-3,CASSQDRGIAGELFF,TGCGCCAGCAGCCAAGATAGGGGAATTGCCGGGGAGCTGTTTTTT
TRBJ2-1,NA,NA,TRBV19,CASSIDLGAAWETLSYNEQFF,TGTGCCAGTAGTATAGATCTGGGGGCGGCGTGGGAGACACTCTCCTACAATGAGCAGTTCTTC
TRBJ1-2,NA,NA,TRBV7-6,CASSQMTDYGYTF,TGTGCCAGCAGCCAAATGACAGACTATGGCTACACCTTC
TRBJ1-1,once,TRBD1,TRBV18,CASSPPLGQPNTEAFF,TGTGCCAGCTCACCACCGCTGGGACAGCCGAACACTGAAGCTTTCTTT
TRBJ1-6,NA,TRBD1,TRBV6-5,CASVQGSSYNSPLHF,TGTGCCAGCGTACAGGGGAGCTCCTATAATTCACCCCTCCACTTT
TRBJ2-1,NA,NA,TRBV9,CASSVAKENEQFF,TGTGCCAGCAGCGTTGCCAAGGAGAATGAGCAGTTCTTC
TRBJ2-3,NA,NA,TRBV6-5,CASSPRQGGDTQYF,TGTGCCAGCAGTCCTAGACAGGGAGGAGATACGCAGTATTTT
TRBJ1-1,NA,TRBD1,TRBV9,CASSRQGQGGTEAFF,TGTGCCAGCAGCCGCCAGGGACAGGGGGGCACTGAAGCTTTCTTT
TRBJ1-5,NA,TRBD1,TRBV15,CATSRDGTGTDPQHF,TGTGCCACCAGCAGAGATGGGACAGGGACGGATCCCCAGCATTTT
TRBJ2-7,NA,NA,TRBV27,CASSGRVGGYEQYF,TGTGCCAGCAGTGGACGGGTGGGGGGCTACGAGCAGTACTTC
TRBJ2-1,NA,NA,TRBV6-2/TRBV6-3,CASSYGLRRGNEQFF,TGTGCCAGCAGTTACGGATTAAGGCGGGGCAATGAGCAGTTCTTC
TRBJ1-1,NA,TRBD1,TRBV5-1,CASALGTGDPEAFF,TGCGCCAGTGCCCTGGGGACAGGGGATCCTGAAGCTTTCTTT
TRBJ1-3,few,NA,TRBV20-1,CSASYSGTGNTIYF,TGCAGTGCTAGTTATTCAGGGACTGGAAACACCATATATTTT
TRBJ1-2,NA,NA,TRBV6-5,CASSQTQGINYGYTF,TGTGCCAGCAGCCAAACCCAGGGGATTAACTATGGCTACACCTTC
TRBJ2-5,NA,TRBD1,TRBV4-1,CASSQVQGEAGETQYF,TGCGCCAGCAGTCAGGTACAGGGGGAAGCTGGGGAGACCCAGTACTTC
TRBJ1-1,NA,NA,TRBV25-1,CASSELAQGRTEAFF,TGTGCCAGCAGTGAATTAGCACAGGGACGAACTGAAGCTTTCTTT
TRBJ2-7,NA,TRBD1,TRBV19,CASRNSGTGPYEQYF,TGTGCCAGTAGAAATTCCGGGACAGGACCGTACGAGCAGTACTTC
TRBJ1-3,NA,NA,TRBV9,CASSASSVLSGNTIYF,TGTGCCAGCAGCGCCTCGAGTGTACTCTCTGGAAACACCATATATTTT
TRBJ2-7,NA,TRBD2,TRBV7-9,CASSLAGTSPGDPYEQYF,TGTGCCAGCAGCTTAGCCGGGACTAGCCCGGGAGACCCCTACGAGCAGTACTTC
TRBJ1-2,NA,NA,TRBV25-1,CASSLGGGYTF,TGTGCCAGCAGTCTGGGAGGCGGCTACACCTTC
TRBJ1-5,NA,NA,TRBV7-9,CASSAGQSYQPQHF,TGTGCCAGCAGCGCAGGACAGTCTTATCAGCCCCAGCATTTT
TRBJ2-7,NA,NA,TRBV6-5,CASSRGHVSSYEQYF,TGTGCCAGCAGCAGGGGACACGTCAGCTCCTACGAGCAGTACTTC
TRBJ1-5,NA,NA,TRBV30,CAWTPRADQPQHF,TGTGCCTGGACTCCCAGGGCAGATCAGCCCCAGCATTTT
TRBJ1-1,NA,NA,TRBV9,CASSLTSGNTEAFF,TGTGCCAGCAGCCTCACGTCGGGGAACACTGAAGCTTTCTTT
TRBJ1-6,NA,NA,TRBV27,CASSLLGTRDSPLHF,TGTGCCAGCAGTTTATTAGGAACGAGGGATTCACCCCTCCACTTT
TRBJ2-1,few,NA,TRBV7-2,CASSSGRGNEQFF,TGTGCCAGCAGCTCGGGGAGGGGGAATGAGCAGTTCTTC
TRBJ2-1,NA,NA,TRBV9,CASSEVGTPNGGEQFF,TGTGCCAGCAGCGAGGTTGGGACTCCCAACGGCGGAGAGCAGTTCTTC
TRBJ1-4,once,NA,TRBV29-1,CSVVTQGGEKLFF,TGCAGCGTTGTAACTCAGGGAGGTGAAAAACTGTTTTTT
TRBJ1-3,NA,TRBD1,TRBV4-3,CASSHGPDREHTIYF,TGCGCCAGCAGCCATGGGCCGGACAGGGAGCACACCATATATTTT
TRBJ2-5,NA,TRBD2,TRBV24-1,CATSDRTSGSVQETQYF,TGTGCCACCAGTGACCGGACTAGCGGGAGTGTCCAGGAGACCCAGTACTTC
TRBJ1-2,NA,NA,TRBV5-4,CASSGMDTTNYGYTF,TGTGCCAGCAGCGGTATGGACACTACTAACTATGGCTACACCTTC
TRBJ1-2,NA,TRBD1,TRBV7-8,CASSPRGTVPDYGYTF,TGTGCCAGCAGCCCCCGGGGGACAGTTCCCGACTATGGCTACACCTTC
TRBJ2-5,once,NA,TRBV7-9,CASSFSQETQYF,TGTGCCAGCAGCTTTAGTCAAGAGACCCAGTACTTC
TRBJ1-5,NA,TRBD1,TRBV28,CASSLNSRGHNQPQHF,TGTGCCAGCAGTTTAAACAGCAGGGGGCACAATCAGCCCCAGCATTTT
TRBJ1-5,NA,NA,TRBV7-2,CASSLDGGRNQPQHF,TGTGCCAGCAGCTTAGACGGGGGGCGCAATCAGCCCCAGCATTTT
TRBJ2-7,NA,TRBD2,TRBV9,CASSVGGRAWYEQYF,TGTGCCAGCAGCGTAGGTGGGAGGGCCTGGTACGAGCAGTACTTC
TRBJ1-4,NA,NA,TRBV4-1,CASSQDLARNEKLFF,TGCGCCAGCAGCCAAGATTTAGCTCGTAATGAAAAACTGTTTTTT
TRBJ1-2,NA,TRBD1,TRBV7-2,CASSEDRGKGGYTF,TGTGCCAGCAGCGAAGACAGGGGGAAAGGTGGCTACACCTTC
TRBJ2-3,NA,TRBD1,TRBV14,CASSQKSCNIVGTGKLGGTQYF,TGTGCCAGCAGCCAAAAAAGCTGTAACATTGTGGGGACAGGGAAATTAGGGGGTACGCAGTATTTT
TRBJ2-5,NA,NA,TRBV6-5,CASSYRQTYQETQYF,TGTGCCAGCAGTTATCGACAGACGTACCAAGAGACCCAGTACTTC
TRBJ2-1,NA,NA,TRBV10-2,CASSGVEGLRREQFF,TGCGCCAGCAGTGGGGTTGAGGGACTTCGACGAGAGCAGTTCTTC
TRBJ1-1,NA,TRBD1,TRBV19,CASSLRDRELNTEAFF,TGTGCCAGTAGTCTCCGGGACAGGGAGTTGAACACTGAAGCTTTCTTT
TRBJ1-4,NA,TRBD1,TRBV27,CATSTGAGEKLFF,TGTGCCACCTCCACAGGGGCAGGTGAAAAACTGTTTTTT
TRBJ1-2,NA,NA,TRBV7-2,CASSLGAGWEYGYTF,TGTGCCAGCAGCTTAGGGGCAGGGTGGGAATATGGCTACACCTTC
TRBJ1-5,NA,NA,TRBV4-3,CASSQDWGDPGQPQHF,TGCGCCAGCAGCCAAGATTGGGGGGACCCCGGTCAGCCCCAGCATTTT
TRBJ1-2,NA,NA,TRBV5-4,CASSPDTVLGYTF,TGTGCCAGCAGCCCGGACACTGTGCTCGGCTACACCTTC
TRBJ2-7,NA,NA,TRBV10-1,CASSEFREVDEQYF,TGCGCCAGCAGTGAGTTCAGGGAGGTTGACGAGCAGTACTTC
TRBJ1-3,few,NA,TRBV6-2/TRBV6-3,CASSYRTDLIYF,TGTGCCAGCAGTTACCGGACAGATTTAATATATTTT
TRBJ2-1,NA,TRBD2,TRBV25-1,CASRGTNYNEQFF,TGTGCCAGCCGGGGGACTAACTACAATGAGCAGTTCTTC
TRBJ2-3,once,TRBD2,TRBV6-4,CASRLAGEDTQYF,TGTGCCAGCAGACTAGCGGGAGAAGATACGCAGTATTTT
TRBJ1-2,NA,NA,TRBV30,CAWQGSYGYTF,TGTGCCTGGCAGGGGAGCTATGGCTACACCTTC